A selection of T cell receptor beta chains follows, all from one sample in a study of follicular helper T cells after annual influenza vaccination. Libraries were prepared by immunoSEQ multiplex PCR; TCRdb keeps only in-frame clonotypes and omits some of them. The profile covers approximately 30,000 clones, with approximately 80% appearing a single time and approximately 1.3% taken by the ten largest. Sample: CXCR5+ CD38- circulating T follicular helper cells from blood, taken on the day of influenza vaccination. Every receptor here comes from an adult who received the influenza vaccine. The conserved cysteine and the conserved F or W are not part of the CDR3 here.

v_call | cdr3_aa
TRBV7-9 | ASSLDGGVNEQF
TRBV2 | ASAEQTGGGYGYT
TRBV19 | ASRRGGSDYGYT
TRBV19 | ASSPTSSGVGWETQY
TRBV6-5 | ATGPALWSYEQY
TRBV14 | ASSQYYEQY
TRBV18 | ASSPAVAVNTGELF
TRBV5-1 | ASSLGSGRYNEQF
TRBV7-3 | ASSSYLAGEQF
TRBV19 | ASSIDPPASGRAGSYNEQF
TRBV2 | ASSEYKGDYGYT
TRBV28 | ASSSIQGGTDTQY
TRBV5-1 | ASSPSSGSSGDEQF
TRBV30 | AWSVGQNYEQY
TRBV2 | ASTESSSNQPQH
TRBV7-9 | ASSPRTGYGYT
TRBV15 | ATSRVTGKGTEAF
TRBV6-6 | ASSTGQSYNEQF
TRBV19 | ASEGQASSYNSPLH
TRBV5-1 | ASSPRTSGVTDTQY
TRBV10-3 | AISPGQTSGNTIY
TRBV5-5 | ASSFPGGGYT
TRBV2 | ASEKREATDTQY
TRBV6-1 | ASSQAVAGVGDTQY
TRBV28 | ASSPGSPGIYEQY
TRBV9 | ASQFGQSNTGELF
TRBV28 | ASTAGTQGIQY
TRBV4-2 | ASKSQGGRNEQF
TRBV18 | ASSPSNNPGDGYT
TRBV14 | ASSQLGRGFNEQY
TRBV18 | ASAEDRNYGYT
TRBV2 | ASSSEKQETQY
TRBV30 | AWSKSSGREQF
TRBV7-2 | ASSLAFSTGTRSYEQY
TRBV30 | AWSERGLSSYNEQF
TRBV2 | ASSSRSSSYNEQF
TRBV2 | ASGRQTTNEKLF
TRBV5-8 | ASSLHIRDTEAF
TRBV7-8 | ASSLAQTGLNEKLF
TRBV19 | ASSRDREKTQY
TRBV6-1 | ASVAGPNQPQH
TRBV11-1 | ASSRRQGTDTQY
TRBV6-1 | ASSPEDRIYNEQF
TRBV6-1 | ASRGGRREETQY
TRBV1 | TSSRARGTSGYEQY
TRBV10-3 | AISDPQRQGAVTQY
TRBV6-1 | ASSDQPGGNTEAF
TRBV5-1 | ASSPIAGGPYNEQF
TRBV18 | ASSSGTGGVYEQY
TRBV11-2 | ASSRSGSTDTQY
TRBV7-8 | ASSSRVGVNTEAF
TRBV9 | ASTADQGAGETQY
TRBV5-4 | ASSRTGLNTGELF
TRBV18 | ASSPRQGENTEAF
TRBV7-2 | ASSYSPQASYEQY